This T cell receptor beta chain was recorded in a study of T cells after yellow fever vaccination. Turning to the study itself: Fractions of limited cellularity were prepared by means of SMART-Seq v4 Ultra Low Input.

Study-level points and caveats: FACS-sorted repertoires could harbor abundant contaminating bulk-population clonotypes.

One entry per CDR3 protein, called by TCRdb with MiXCR from the 5' RACE reads. The sample consists of some 320,000 distinct CDR3 sequences, around 4.4% of them appearing once. This clonotype showed up just a few times. Its specificity is not known. Trimming took off 4 bases at V and 7 bases at J, with 14 bases between the two ends. CDR1 is MNHEY, CDR2 SVGEGT, per germline. CDR3 length: 15 residues. Sequenced here: PBMCs, sampled 15 days after the yellow fever booster vaccination. This chain links TRBV6-2 or TRBV6-3 with TRBJ1-6, with D perhaps matching TRBD1 (5 bases). The clonotype comes from a man younger than 30 who received the YFV17D yellow fever vaccine. This CDR3 is CASSWAARGNSPLHF. The CDR3 DNA follows: TGTGCCAGCAGTTGGGCGGCGCGGGGGAATTCACCCCTCCACTTT.